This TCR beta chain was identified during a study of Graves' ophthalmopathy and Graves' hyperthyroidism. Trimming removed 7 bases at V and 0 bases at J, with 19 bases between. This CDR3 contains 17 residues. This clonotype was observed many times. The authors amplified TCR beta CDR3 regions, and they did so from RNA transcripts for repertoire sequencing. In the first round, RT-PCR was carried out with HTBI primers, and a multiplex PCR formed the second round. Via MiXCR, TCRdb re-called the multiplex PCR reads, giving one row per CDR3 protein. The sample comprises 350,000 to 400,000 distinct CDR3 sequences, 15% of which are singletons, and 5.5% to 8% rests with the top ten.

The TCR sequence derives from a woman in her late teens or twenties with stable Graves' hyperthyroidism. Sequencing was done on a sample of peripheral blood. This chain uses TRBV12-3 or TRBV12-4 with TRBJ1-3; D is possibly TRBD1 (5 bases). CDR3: CASTSTGTENSGNTIYF. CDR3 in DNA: TGTGCCAGCACCTCGACCGGGACGGAGAACTCTGGAAACACCATATATTTT.